The 9 T cell receptor beta chains below were found in one sample sequenced in a study of CD8+CD57+ T cells in acquired aplastic anemia. Profiling that covered TCR beta VDJ and CDR3 relied on genomic DNA as its template. TCRdb reanalysed the reads using MiXCR and keeps one entry per CDR3 protein. Seen here are 250,000 to 350,000 distinct CDR3 sequences, roughly three fifths observed once, and the top ten hold 8%. The source material was sorted CD4+, CD8+, or CD8+CD57+ T cells (not recorded which) from PBMCs. The receptors here all came from a human donor with severe aplastic anemia or a healthy control (not recorded which).

The chain recombines TRBV15 with TRBJ2-5; 7 bases map to TRBD1. The V and J ends lost 2 bases and 4 bases, in that order; junction bases with no gene match: 7. CDR1 and CDR2 (germline): LNHNV, YYDKDF (reference sequence). The CDR3 has 15 amino acids. Written as DNA, the CDR3 is TGTGCCACCAGCAGATTTACCGGGACAGTAGAGACCCAGTACTTC. Translated, it gives CATSRFTGTVETQYF.

The CDR3 coding sequence is TGTGCCAGCAGCTCAACGGGGGGCCAGGGCACTGAAGCTTTCTTT. Protein product: CASSSTGGQGTEAFF. The chain combines TRBV3-1 with TRBJ1-1; a possible D gene is TRBD1 (6 bases). Germline V gene lookup returns CDR1 LGHDT and CDR2 YNNKEL (reference sequence). Between the trimmed V and J ends, which lost 5 bases and 4 bases, there was a span of 17 bases. The CDR3 is 15 amino acids.

This clonotype was found many times. V gene TRBV6-5 combines with J gene TRBJ1-1; D gene unclear. This CDR3 spans 15 amino acids. Germline V gives CDR1 MNHEY, CDR2 SVGAGI. V lost 9 bases and J lost 4, with 21 bases in between. The CDR3 DNA reads as TGTGCCAGTCTACCCTCCCTGGGCCTATTCACTGAAGCTTTCTTT. This codes for CASLPSLGLFTEAFF.

The J gene is TRBJ2-7, the V gene TRBV5-1; D is possibly TRBD1 (5 bases). The CDR3 spans 15 residues. V gave up 0 bases and J gave up 1 base, with 11 bases separating them. Germline lookup yields CDR1 SGHRS and CDR2 YFSETQ. The CDR3 loop reads CASSLGGRMSYEQYF. The CDR3 nucleotides read TGCGCCAGCAGCTTGGGGGGCAGGATGTCCTACGAGCAGTACTTC.

The chain recombines TRBV10-2 with TRBJ2-5; D is possibly TRBD2 (5 bases). V was pared by 5 bases and J by 6 bases, with 22 bases between. CDR1 WSHSY and CDR2 SAAADI come from the germline V gene. The CDR3 runs 16 residues. The CDR3 reads CASSTTQRISNKTQYF. CDR3 nucleotide sequence: TGCGCCAGCAGTACGACCCAGCGGATTAGCAATAAGACCCAGTACTTC.

The chain joins TRBV30 to TRBJ2-5; 9 bases align to TRBD2. The CDR3 consists of 15 residues. CDR1 is GTSNPN and CDR2 is SVGIG in the germline V gene (reference sequence). Trimming took 2 bases from V and 4 from J; bases not matched to a gene: 8. CDR3 protein: CAWSPKAGGGETQYF. CDR3 coding DNA: TGTGCCTGGAGTCCCAAGGCGGGGGGGGGAGAGACCCAGTACTTC. The full variable domain, completed using reference TRBV30 and TRBJ2-5, is SQTIHQWPATLVQPVGSPLSLECTVEGTSNPNLYWYRQAAGRGLQLLFYSVGIGQISSEVPQNLSASRPQDRQFILSSKKLLLSDSGFYLCAWSPKAGGGETQYFGPGTRLLVL.

The table lists this clonotype with a few counts. The gene calls are TRBV7-3 and TRBJ2-7, with D perhaps TRBD1 (5 bases). The V end was cut by 2 bases, the J end by 1 base, with 9 bases between. CDR1 SGHTA and CDR2 FQGTGA come from the germline V gene. The CDR3 has 14 amino acids. The CDR3 nucleotides read TGTGCCAGCAGCTTAGGTCCAGGGTCCTACGAGCAGTACTTC. Translated, it gives CASSLGPGSYEQYF.

With regard to this clonotype: Germline and junction disagree at one end, which may indicate a read error. The chain links TRBV6-5 to TRBJ1-5, with TRBD1 as a possible D gene (5 bases). This CDR3 has 13 residues. CDR1 MNHEY and CDR2 SVGAGI come from the germline V gene. The DNA for the CDR3 is TGTGCCAGCAGCTCCTACAGGAGTCAGCCCCAACATTTT. Amino acids: CASSSYRSQPQHF.

The V gene is TRBV24-1, the J gene TRBJ2-3, with 8 bases fitting TRBD2. Germline CDR1 and CDR2: KGHDR and SFDVKD. The CDR3 contains 15 residues. J lost 5 bases, V lost 3 bases, and 6 bases had no gene match. The CDR3 coding sequence is TGTGCCACCAGTGATCGGGACCGGGGGGGAGATACGCAGTATTTT. Residues: CATSDRDRGGDTQYF.